Given below is one T cell receptor beta chain in context. The sample holds a few counts of this clonotype. This clone's antigen is unknown. Base qualities are not at hand, and no much larger clone is one base apart. This entry is derived from a study of response to subunit inactivated influenza vaccine (dated by TCRdb to about 2018). Looking at the study overall: Deep quantitative profiling of the T cell receptor repertoire was used in the study to follow responses to a trivalent subunit inactivated influenza vaccine.

Libraries were prepared through RT-PCR. The instrument was an Illumina HiSeq 2500. The raw public data were reprocessed by TCRdb itself: fastp quality trimming at Q25, MiXCR clonotype calling, in-frame beta chains only. Each record represents a unique CDR3 protein, reported with the most common genes and DNA among its rows. This sample holds approximately 700,000 distinct CDR3 sequences; roughly 14% were observed only once. Of the sample, roughly 11% falls within the top ten clones. Study-wide findings and limitations: It was suggested by the authors that each seasonal influenza vaccination may recruit only a limited number of new T cells.

The specimen was PBMCs from blood, collected 12 days after vaccination. The clonotype comes from a man between 45 and 60 years old who received an inactivated influenza vaccine. Donor details come from another sample of the same person, matched by shared clones.

This receptor carries the CDR3 CAISEAPNYGYTF. The DNA sequence reads TGTGCCATCAGTGAGGCCCCAAACTATGGCTACACCTTC. Rearrangement joined TRBV10-3 to TRBJ1-2; the D gene remains uncertain. The junction shows trimming of 2 bases on V and 2 bases on J, plus 6 bases between the germline ends. Via the germline V gene, CDR1 is ENHRY and CDR2 SYGVKD. The CDR3 holds 13 amino acids from the cysteine to the phenylalanine. Left in the record is the CDR3 DNA by itself, 39 bases read in frame from the first base.